This T cell receptor (beta chain) was sequenced during a study of T cells in localized non-small cell lung cancer. About this clone itself: Its matching antigen is unknown.

This CDR3 is 14 amino acids long. The germline V gene encodes CDR1 SGHRS and CDR2 YFSETQ. The junction had 6 bases not matched to a gene; V was cut back by 2 bases and J by 7 bases. The study's findings and limits: Greater T cell density in blood accompanied longer overall survival. Uninvolved adjacent lung had more T cell clonality than any other tissue, topping tumor. In adjacent lung, a median about 54 of the top 100 tumor clones were found. Heterogeneity stays possible, as sequencing covered only one tumor region.

Libraries were prepared by immunoSEQ multiplex PCR; TCRdb keeps only in-frame clonotypes and omits some of them. This sample yields 20,000 to 30,000 clones, of which under 95% are seen a single time; around 4.2% belongs to the top ten. The input for sequencing was peripheral blood, taken before any cancer treatment. This TCR came from a female donor of 60 years or more with stage II squamous cell lung carcinoma. The genes are TRBV5-1 and TRBJ2-4; the match to TRBD1 covers 7 bases. The CDR3 loop is CASSFTGAGNIQYF. The CDR3 DNA sequence: TGCGCCAGCAGCTTTACAGGGGCAGGGAACATTCAGTACTTC. The variable domain in full, with the rest retrieved from reference TRBV5-1 and TRBJ2-4, is KAGVTQTPRYLIKTRGQQVTLSCSPISGHRSVSWYQQTPGQGLQFLFEYFSETQRNKGNFPGRFSGRQFSNSRSEMNVSTLELGDSALYLCASSFTGAGNIQYFGAGTRLSVL.